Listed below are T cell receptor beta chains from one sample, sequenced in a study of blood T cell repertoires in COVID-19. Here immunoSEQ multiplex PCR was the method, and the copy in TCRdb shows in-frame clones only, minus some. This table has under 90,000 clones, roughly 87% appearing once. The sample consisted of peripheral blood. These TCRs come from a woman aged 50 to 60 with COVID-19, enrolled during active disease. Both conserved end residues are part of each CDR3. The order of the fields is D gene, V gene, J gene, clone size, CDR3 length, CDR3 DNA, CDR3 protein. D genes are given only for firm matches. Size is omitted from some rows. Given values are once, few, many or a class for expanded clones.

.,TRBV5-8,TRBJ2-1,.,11,TGTGCCAGCAGCTTGGGCGTGGAGCAGTTCTTC,CASSLGVEQFF
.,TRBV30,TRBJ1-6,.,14,TGTGCCTGGAGTCCGGGACACGAAAATTCACCCCTCCACTTT,CAWSPGHENSPLHF
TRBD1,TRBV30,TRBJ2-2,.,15,TGTGCCTGGAGTGTACGGGACAGGGGGCCCGGGGAGCTGTTTTTT,CAWSVRDRGPGELFF
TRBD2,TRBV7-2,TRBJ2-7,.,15,TGTGCCAGCAGCTTGGGACTAGCGGGAGTTGGGGAGCAGTACTTC,CASSLGLAGVGEQYF
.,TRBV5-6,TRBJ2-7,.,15,TGTGCCAGCAGGCCGGATAGCGGCCTGGGGAGAGAGCAGTACTTC,CASRPDSGLGREQYF
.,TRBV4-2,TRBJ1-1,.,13,TGTGCCAGCAGCCAAGATCGTGACACTGAAGCTTTCTTT,CASSQDRDTEAFF
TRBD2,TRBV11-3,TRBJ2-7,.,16,TGTGCCAGCAGCTTAGATCTAGCGGGAGGGGCCTACGAGCAGTACTTC,CASSLDLAGGAYEQYF
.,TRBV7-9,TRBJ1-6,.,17,TGTGCCAGCAGCTTAGGTGGCTCATCGAGGAATAATTCACCCCTCCACTTT,CASSLGGSSRNNSPLHF
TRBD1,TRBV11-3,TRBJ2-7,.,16,TGTGCCAGCAGCTATAGCCCGCCGGGACAGGGTAACGAGCAGTACTTC,CASSYSPPGQGNEQYF
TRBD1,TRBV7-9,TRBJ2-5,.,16,TGTGCCAGCAGCAGGGGGGACAGGAGAGGACAAGAGACCCAGTACTTC,CASSRGDRRGQETQYF
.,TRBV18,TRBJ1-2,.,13,TGTGCCAGCTCACCAGAAATGGACAACCAGCCTCGCTTC,CASSPEMDNQPRF
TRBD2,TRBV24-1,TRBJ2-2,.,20,TGTGCCACCAGTGATTTTTCCCCTGGACTAGCGGGCGCGAACACCGGGGAGCTGTTTTTT,CATSDFSPGLAGANTGELFF
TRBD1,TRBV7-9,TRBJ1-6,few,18,TGTGCCAGCAGCTCATCGATCCGGGACAGGGCTCGGAATTCACCCCTCCACTTT,CASSSSIRDRARNSPLHF
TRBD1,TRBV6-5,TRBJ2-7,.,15,TGTGCCAGCAGTTATACAACAGGGGGTTCCCTCGAGCAGTACTTC,CASSYTTGGSLEQYF
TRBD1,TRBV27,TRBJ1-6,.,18,TGTGCCAGCAGGCCGGGACAGGTCTTTGGCTCCTATAATTCACCCCTCCACTTT,CASRPGQVFGSYNSPLHF
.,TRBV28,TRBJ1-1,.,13,TGTGCCAGCAGTTCGCTCAACAGGGAAAGGGCTTTCTTT,CASSSLNRERAFF
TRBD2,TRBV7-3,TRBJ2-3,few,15,TGTGCCAGCAGCCGGGCGGGAGGGAGCACAGATACGCAGTATTTT,CASSRAGGSTDTQYF
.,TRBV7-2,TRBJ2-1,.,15,TGTGCCAGCAGCTCCCCCGAGACTAACCACAATGAGCAGTTCTTC,CASSSPETNHNEQFF
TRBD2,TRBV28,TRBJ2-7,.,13,TGTGCCAGCACTGGCGGGAGTTCCTACGAGCAGTACTTC,CASTGGSSYEQYF
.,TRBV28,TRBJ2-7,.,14,TGTGCCAGCAGTTTCCGAGGGGAGGTTGGCGAGCAGTACTTC,CASSFRGEVGEQYF
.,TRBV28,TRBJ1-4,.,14,TGTGCCAGCGGACACGGGGGGCCTAATGAAAAACTGTTTTTT,CASGHGGPNEKLFF
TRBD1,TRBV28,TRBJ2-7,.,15,TGTGCCAGCACAAGGCCGGACAGGGAGTCCTACGAGCAGTACTTC,CASTRPDRESYEQYF
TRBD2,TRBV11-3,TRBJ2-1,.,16,TGTGCCAGCAGCGCTGGAGGTAGCGGGAGGGCCGGTGAGCAGTTCTTC,CASSAGGSGRAGEQFF
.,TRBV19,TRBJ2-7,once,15,TGTGCCAGTAGTATGGTCGAGAGGGCCTCCTACGAGCAGTACTTC,CASSMVERASYEQYF
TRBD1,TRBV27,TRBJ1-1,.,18,TGTGCCAGCAGCTTCCTCGGGACAGGGTATTACTTTGGGACTGAAGCTTTCTTT,CASSFLGTGYYFGTEAFF
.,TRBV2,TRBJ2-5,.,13,TGTGCCAGCAGTGAAAGGGGGGGAGAGACCCAGTACTTC,CASSERGGETQYF
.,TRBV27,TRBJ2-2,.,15,TGTGCCAGCTGGGGGGCGGGAGCTAATTACGGGGAGCTGTTTTTT,CASWGAGANYGELFF
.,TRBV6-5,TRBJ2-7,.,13,TGTGCCAGCGTAGCCCCAGCGTACTACGAGCAGTACTTC,CASVAPAYYEQYF
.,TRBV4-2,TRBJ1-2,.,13,TGTGCCAGCAGCCAAGGCAGGGTTGGAGGCTACACCTTC,CASSQGRVGGYTF
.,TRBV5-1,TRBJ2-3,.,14,TGCGCCAGCAGCTTTGAGCGGGGCACAGATACGCAGTATTTT,CASSFERGTDTQYF
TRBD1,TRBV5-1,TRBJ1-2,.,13,TGCGCCAGCAGCTCTACAGGGGACTATGGCTACACCTTC,CASSSTGDYGYTF
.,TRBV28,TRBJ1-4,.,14,TGTGCCAGCAGTTTCTCTCAGATTAATGAAAAACTGTTTTTT,CASSFSQINEKLFF
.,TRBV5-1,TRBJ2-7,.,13,TGCGCCAGCAGCCGGGGCGGGGACTACGAGCAGTACTTC,CASSRGGDYEQYF